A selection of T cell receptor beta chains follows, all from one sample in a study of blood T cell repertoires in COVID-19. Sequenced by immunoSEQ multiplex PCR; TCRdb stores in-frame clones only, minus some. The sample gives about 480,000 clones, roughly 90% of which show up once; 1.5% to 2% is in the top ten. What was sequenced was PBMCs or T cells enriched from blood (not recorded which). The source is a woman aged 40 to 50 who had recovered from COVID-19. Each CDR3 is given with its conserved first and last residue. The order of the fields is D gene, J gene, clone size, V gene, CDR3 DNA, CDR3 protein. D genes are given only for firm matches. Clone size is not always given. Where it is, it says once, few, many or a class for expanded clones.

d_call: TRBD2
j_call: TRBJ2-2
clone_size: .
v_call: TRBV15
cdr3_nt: TGTGCCACCAGAGAGGGGGCACGGCTAGCGGGAGAGCGGAGCGGGGAGCTGTTTTTT
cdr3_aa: CATREGARLAGERSGELFF

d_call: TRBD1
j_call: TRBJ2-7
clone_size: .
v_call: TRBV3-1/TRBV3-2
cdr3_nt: TGTGCCAGCAGCCAAGAAGGGACAGTCACCCAGTACTTC
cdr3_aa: CASSQEGTVTQYF

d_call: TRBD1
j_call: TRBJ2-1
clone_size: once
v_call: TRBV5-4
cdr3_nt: TGTGCCAGCAGCTTGGCCGAGACAGGGGCTTATGAGCAGTTCTTC
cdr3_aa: CASSLAETGAYEQFF

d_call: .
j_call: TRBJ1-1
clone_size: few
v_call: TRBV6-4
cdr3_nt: TGTGCCAGCAGTCGGACAGAGTACCATGAAGCTTTCTTT
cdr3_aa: CASSRTEYHEAFF

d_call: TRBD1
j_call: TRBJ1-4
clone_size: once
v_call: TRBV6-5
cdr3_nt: TGTGCCAGCAGTTCACCGGCCGGGACAGTCTCTGAAAAACTGTTTTTT
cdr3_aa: CASSSPAGTVSEKLFF

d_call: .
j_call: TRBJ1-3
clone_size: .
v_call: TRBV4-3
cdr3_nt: TGCGCCAGCAGCCAAGATGCCGGGGCTGGAAACACCATATATTTT
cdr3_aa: CASSQDAGAGNTIYF

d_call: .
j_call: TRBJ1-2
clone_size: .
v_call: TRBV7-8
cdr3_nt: TGTGCCAGCAGCTTCGGAACCACAGGGTGGGGCTATGGCTACACCTTC
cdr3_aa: CASSFGTTGWGYGYTF

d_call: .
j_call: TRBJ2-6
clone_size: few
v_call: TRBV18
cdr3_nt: TGTGCCAGCTCACCAATTTTTCAGTCTGGGGCCAACGTCCTGACTTTC
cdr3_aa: CASSPIFQSGANVLTF

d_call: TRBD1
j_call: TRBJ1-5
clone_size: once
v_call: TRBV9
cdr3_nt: TGTGCCAGCAGCTCGGGACAGGGAGACGGCAATCAGCCCCAGCATTTT
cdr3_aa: CASSSGQGDGNQPQHF

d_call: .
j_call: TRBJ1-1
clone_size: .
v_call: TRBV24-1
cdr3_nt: TGTGCCACCCGGAGCACCACGTTAGATGAAGCTTTCTTT
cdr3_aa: CATRSTTLDEAFF

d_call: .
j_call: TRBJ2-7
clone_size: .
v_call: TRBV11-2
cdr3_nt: TGTGCCAGCACCTCCGTCGGGACACCCTACTACGAGCAGTACTTC
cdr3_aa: CASTSVGTPYYEQYF

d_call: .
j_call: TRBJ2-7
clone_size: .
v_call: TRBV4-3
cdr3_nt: TGCGCCAGCAGCCAAGAACAGGGTAACGAGCAGTACTTC
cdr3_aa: CASSQEQGNEQYF

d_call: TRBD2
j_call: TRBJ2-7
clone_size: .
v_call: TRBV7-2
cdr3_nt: TGTGCCAGCAGCTCATTTCTCGGAGCGGGAGGTAATCTACGAGAGCAGTACTTC
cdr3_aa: CASSSFLGAGGNLREQYF

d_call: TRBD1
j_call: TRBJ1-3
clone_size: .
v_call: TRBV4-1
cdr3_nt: TGCGCCAGCAGCCAAGATCGGGATGGGACAGGGGGCGGAAACACCATATATTTT
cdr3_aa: CASSQDRDGTGGGNTIYF

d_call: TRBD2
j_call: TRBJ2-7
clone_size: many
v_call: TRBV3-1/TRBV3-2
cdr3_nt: TGTGCCAGCAGCCCTGTTAGCGGGAGTCTCTACGAGCAGTACTTC
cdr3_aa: CASSPVSGSLYEQYF

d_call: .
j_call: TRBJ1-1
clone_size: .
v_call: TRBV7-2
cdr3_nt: TGTGCCAGCAGCCCTTCCATCCGGGGCACTGAAGCTTTCTTT
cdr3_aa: CASSPSIRGTEAFF

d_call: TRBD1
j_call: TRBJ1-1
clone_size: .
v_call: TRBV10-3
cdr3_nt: TGTGCCACCGGGACAGGGGGCACTGAAGCTTTCTTT
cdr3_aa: CATGTGGTEAFF

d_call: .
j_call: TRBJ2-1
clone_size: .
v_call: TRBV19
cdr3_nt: TGTGCCAGTAGTATAGATCAGGGCACGACGGGAGCCAATGAGCAGTTCTTC
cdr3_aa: CASSIDQGTTGANEQFF

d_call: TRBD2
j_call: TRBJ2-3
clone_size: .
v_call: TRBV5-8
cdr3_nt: TGTGCCAGCAGCTTGGTGGGGATACTAGCGGGAGATACGCAGTATTTT
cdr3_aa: CASSLVGILAGDTQYF

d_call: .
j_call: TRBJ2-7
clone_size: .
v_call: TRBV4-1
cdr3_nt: TGCGCCAGCAGCCAAGGCCCGCGAGGGGGAAACGAGCAGTACTTC
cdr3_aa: CASSQGPRGGNEQYF

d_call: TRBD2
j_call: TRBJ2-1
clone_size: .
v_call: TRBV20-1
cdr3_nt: TGCAGTGCTAGTTCCGCGGGAGGGTGGGGGAGAACTGAGCAGTTCTTC
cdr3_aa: CSASSAGGWGRTEQFF

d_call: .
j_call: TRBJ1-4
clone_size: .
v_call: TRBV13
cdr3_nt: TGTGCCAGCAGCTCGCAACAGGGTTTGAGGGAAAAACTGTTTTTT
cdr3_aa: CASSSQQGLREKLFF

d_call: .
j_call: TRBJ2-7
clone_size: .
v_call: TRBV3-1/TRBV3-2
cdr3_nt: TGTGCCAGCAGCCGTAGTCGAGCCAACTACTACGAGCAGTACTTC
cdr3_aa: CASSRSRANYYEQYF

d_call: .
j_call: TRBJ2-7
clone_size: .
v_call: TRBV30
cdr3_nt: TGTGCCTGGAGTCAGGACTATTTCTACGAGCAGTACTTC
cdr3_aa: CAWSQDYFYEQYF

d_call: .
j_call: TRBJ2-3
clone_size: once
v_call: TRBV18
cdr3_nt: TGTGCCAGCTCACCCCTAGCAGGGGTGACAGATACGCAGTATTTT
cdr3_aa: CASSPLAGVTDTQYF

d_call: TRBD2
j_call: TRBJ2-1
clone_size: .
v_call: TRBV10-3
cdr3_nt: TGTGCCACTCGTGGGGAACCTAGCGGGAGTGGTGAGCAGTTCTTC
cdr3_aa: CATRGEPSGSGEQFF

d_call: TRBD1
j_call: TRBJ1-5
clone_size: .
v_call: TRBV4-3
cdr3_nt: TGCGCCAGCAGCCAAGATTTGGAACAGGGGAGTCAGCCCCAGCATTTT
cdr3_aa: CASSQDLEQGSQPQHF

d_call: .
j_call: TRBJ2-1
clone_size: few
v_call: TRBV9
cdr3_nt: TGTGCCAGCAGCCCAAGGGACTTTGGGCAGTTCTTC
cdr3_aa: CASSPRDFGQFF

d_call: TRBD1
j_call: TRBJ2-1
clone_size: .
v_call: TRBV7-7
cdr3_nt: TGTGCCAGCAGTCCCGGACAGGGTTCCTACAATGAGCAGTTCTTC
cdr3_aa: CASSPGQGSYNEQFF

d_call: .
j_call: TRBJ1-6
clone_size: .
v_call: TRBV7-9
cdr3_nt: TGTGCCAGCAGCTTAGAAGCGGGCGGCAATTCACCCCTCCACTTT
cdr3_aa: CASSLEAGGNSPLHF

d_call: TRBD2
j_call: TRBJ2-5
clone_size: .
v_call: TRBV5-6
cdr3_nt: TGTGCCAGCAGCCCCGGACTAGCGGGAGGGCCGGGGGAGACCCAGTACTTC
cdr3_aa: CASSPGLAGGPGETQYF

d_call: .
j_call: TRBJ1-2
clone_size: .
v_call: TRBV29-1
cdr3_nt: TGCAGCGTTGACCTGGACTCTGGGTCCCTCTATGGCTACACCTTC
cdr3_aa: CSVDLDSGSLYGYTF

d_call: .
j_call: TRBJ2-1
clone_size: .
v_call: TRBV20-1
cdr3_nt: TGCAGTGCTAGTTCCCTCGGGGCGGGAAGTGACAATGAGCAGTTCTTC
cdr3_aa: CSASSLGAGSDNEQFF

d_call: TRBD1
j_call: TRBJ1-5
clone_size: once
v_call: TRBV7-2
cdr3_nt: TGTGCCAGCAGCTTCGGACAGGGGAGTAGGCAGCCCCAGCATTTT
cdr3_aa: CASSFGQGSRQPQHF

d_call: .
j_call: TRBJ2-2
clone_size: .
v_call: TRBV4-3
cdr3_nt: TGCGCCAGCAGCCAAGAGGACACGTCCGGGGAGCTGTTTTTT
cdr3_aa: CASSQEDTSGELFF

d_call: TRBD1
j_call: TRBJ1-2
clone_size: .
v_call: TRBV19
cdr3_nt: TGTGCCAGTAGTATCGGGACAGGGGACGACTATGGCTACACCTTC
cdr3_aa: CASSIGTGDDYGYTF

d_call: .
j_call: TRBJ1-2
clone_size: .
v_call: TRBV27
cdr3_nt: TGTGCCAGCAGTTCACTACCGGTCGAGGGCTACACCTTC
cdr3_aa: CASSSLPVEGYTF

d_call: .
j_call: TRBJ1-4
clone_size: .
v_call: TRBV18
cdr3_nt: TGTGCCAGCTCACCACCCATCAGGGCGTATGGAGAAAAACTGTTTTTT
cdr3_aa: CASSPPIRAYGEKLFF

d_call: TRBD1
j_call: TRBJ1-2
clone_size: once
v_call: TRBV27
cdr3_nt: TGTGCCAGCAGATTCGCGGACAGGGCTCGCGATGGCTACACCTTC
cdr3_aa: CASRFADRARDGYTF

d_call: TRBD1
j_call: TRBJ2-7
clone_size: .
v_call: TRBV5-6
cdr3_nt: TGTGCCAGCAGCTCAGGACAGGACAACGAGCAGTACTTC
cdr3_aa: CASSSGQDNEQYF

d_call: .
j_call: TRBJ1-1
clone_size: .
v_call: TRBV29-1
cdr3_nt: TGCAGCGTTACCCGGGTGAACACTGAAGCTTTCTTT
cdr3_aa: CSVTRVNTEAFF

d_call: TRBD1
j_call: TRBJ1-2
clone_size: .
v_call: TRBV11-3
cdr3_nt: TGTGCCAGCAGCTCCCCGGGACAGGGGTCTGGTAACTATGGCTACACCTTC
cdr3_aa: CASSSPGQGSGNYGYTF